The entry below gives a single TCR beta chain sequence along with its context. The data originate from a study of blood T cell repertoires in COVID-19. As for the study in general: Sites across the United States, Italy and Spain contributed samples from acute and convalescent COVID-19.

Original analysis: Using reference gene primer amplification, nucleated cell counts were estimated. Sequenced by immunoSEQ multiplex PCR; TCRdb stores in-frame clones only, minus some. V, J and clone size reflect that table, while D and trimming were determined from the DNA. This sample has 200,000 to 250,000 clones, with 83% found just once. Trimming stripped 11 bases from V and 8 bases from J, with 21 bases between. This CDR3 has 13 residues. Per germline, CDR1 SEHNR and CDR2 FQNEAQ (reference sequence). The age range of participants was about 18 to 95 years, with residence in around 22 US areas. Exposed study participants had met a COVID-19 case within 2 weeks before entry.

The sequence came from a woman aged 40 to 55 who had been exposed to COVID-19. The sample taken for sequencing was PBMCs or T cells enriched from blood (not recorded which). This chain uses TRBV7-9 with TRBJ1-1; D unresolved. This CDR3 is CAGSHILESEAFF. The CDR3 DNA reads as TGTGCCGGATCCCATATTTTGGAGTCCGAAGCTTTCTTT.